The rows below give T cell receptor beta chains drawn from one sample of a study of blood T cell repertoires in COVID-19. Sequencing was performed with immunoSEQ multiplex PCR; in TCRdb, only in-frame clones are kept and a portion is missing. The sample includes about 99,000 clones, almost 90% of them seen just once. The sequencing input was peripheral blood. Source of these receptors: a human donor in a cohort sampled during active COVID-19. CDR3s include the opening cysteine and the closing phenylalanine or tryptophan.

>TRBJ1-1|TRBV7-2
CASSSGPSGGTEAFF
>TRBJ1-3|TRBV5-1
CASSTSGSGNTIYF
>TRBJ2-3|TRBV7-2
CASSFKPPPDTQYF
>TRBJ2-3|TRBV6-1
CASSEGLAGGGDTQYF
>TRBJ2-1|TRBV5-5
CASSLLLGGNEQFF
>TRBJ2-1|TRBV7-2
CASSPRTGSIGQFF
>TRBJ1-1|TRBV7-3
CASSQTLGTEAFF
>TRBJ2-3|TRBV7-8
CASRFTGVSTDTQYF
>TRBJ1-2|TRBV19
CASRDPWTGLYGYTF
>TRBJ1-6|TRBV5-1
CASSLAGRNSPLHF
>TRBJ1-6|TRBV19
CASSRSLGSSYNSPLHF
>TRBJ2-1|TRBV28
CASSFKGVSYNEQFF
>TRBJ2-7|TRBV30
CAWSGPGQGASYEQYF
>TRBJ2-3|TRBV28
CASSGGQGSTDTQYF
>TRBJ2-5|TRBV4-2
CASGGETQYF
>TRBJ2-1|TRBV24-1
CATSDSSRGEQFF
>TRBJ1-2|TRBV4-3
CASSQDLGVSRYTF
>TRBJ1-2|TRBV19
CASSIGGYYGYTF
>TRBJ1-1|TRBV24-1
CATGTGVNTEAFF
>TRBJ2-1|TRBV7-8
CASSLDRPSYNEQFF
>TRBJ2-7|TRBV10-2
CASSDRTGGGYEQYF
>TRBJ2-5|TRBV7-9
CASSNNPLQVKETQYF
>TRBJ1-2|TRBV28
CAYENPKAYGYTF
>TRBJ2-7|TRBV6-5
CASSYFQGLRYEQYF
>TRBJ1-2|TRBV7-9
CASSVSVTGVIDGYTF
>TRBJ2-1|TRBV7-9
CASSSGTSARLREQFF
>TRBJ2-6|TRBV24-1
CATSDGTGGRSGANVLTF
>TRBJ1-2|TRBV11-2
CASSLGYPGQGTPYGYTF
>TRBJ1-4|TRBV7-3
CASSLGSATNEKLFF
>TRBJ2-7|TRBV19
CASSGQGDYEQYF
>TRBJ2-5|TRBV24-1
CATSGGTGRSGETQYF
>TRBJ1-2|TRBV6-5
CASSSGARGYTF
>TRBJ1-1|TRBV7-2
CASSFRQGGGDAFF
>TRBJ2-7|TRBV4-1
CASSQLAGAYEQYF
>TRBJ1-1|TRBV28
CASSGPYRSNTEAFF
>TRBJ1-6|TRBV4-3
CATQGGNSPLHF
>TRBJ1-2|TRBV4-1
CASSEGPRGSNYGYTF
>TRBJ1-1|TRBV7-3
CASSLGRNTEAFF
>TRBJ2-5|TRBV11-2
CASSFTTGTGEKETQYF
>TRBJ2-3|TRBV3-1/TRBV3-2
CASSQLLGASDTQYF
>TRBJ2-7|TRBV3-1/TRBV3-2
CASSQNRDSPYEQYF
>TRBJ2-7|TRBV9
CASSFETGASYEQYF
>TRBJ2-1|TRBV30
CAWSRDTGGQFF
>TRBJ2-1|TRBV9
CASSVLTNPQAEQFF
>TRBJ2-3|TRBV19
CASNIYPKLTSGGPDTQYF
>TRBJ2-1|TRBV11-3
CASSLQIYNEQFF
>TRBJ2-1|TRBV5-1
CASSLEGQAYNEQFF
>TRBJ1-2|TRBV7-9
CASSPGQGAWGYTF
>TRBJ2-5|TRBV5-1
CASSLVSGGGTQYF
>TRBJ2-2|TRBV5-6
CASSPGQGARVTGELFF
>TRBJ2-7|TRBV3-1/TRBV3-2
CASSQEGTSGKKYF
>TRBJ1-1|TRBV10-2
CASRRDRNTEAFF
>TRBJ1-2|TRBV4-2
CASSQEGRLDYGYTF
>TRBJ1-2|TRBV28
CASKNTGGYGYTF
>TRBJ2-3|TRBV19
CASSPGEPRVPDTQYF
>TRBJ1-4|TRBV7-9
CASSSWDRDEKLFF
>TRBJ1-2|TRBV29-1
CSVVGQGDDGYTF